The source of this TCR beta chain is a study of blood T cell repertoires in COVID-19. Study information: COVID-19 samples from acute and convalescent phases originated in the United States, Italy and Spain. Sample material is recorded as cDNA or gDNA derived from T cells, B-cell-depleted T cells, or PBMCs.

Source study methods: Amplified reference gene primers provided the basis for estimating nucleated cell counts. TCRdb keeps only in-frame clones here, not all; method: immunoSEQ multiplex PCR. V and J calls and clone size are as listed in that table; D and trimming were resolved from the DNA. The sample contains about 200,000 clones, about nine tenths of which appear only once. The germline CDR1 and CDR2 sequences are SGHNT and YYREEE (reference sequence). The CDR3 runs to 15 residues. The germline V and J ends were trimmed by 4 bases and 6 bases, with 19 bases remaining between them. The chain uses TRBV5-4 and TRBJ1-2, with a weak D call TRBD1 (6 bases). Material for sequencing was peripheral blood. The sequence was obtained from a man between 18 and 35 years old with active or convalescent COVID-19. CDR3 amino acids: CASSLPWGRGDGYTF. The CDR3 DNA sequence: TGTGCCAGCAGCCTACCCTGGGGGCGGGGGGATGGCTACACCTTC. Full variable domain (outside the CDR3, taken from reference TRBV5-4 and TRBJ1-2): ETGVTQSPTHLIKTRGQQVTLRCSSQSGHNTVSWYQQALGQGPQFIFQYYREEENGRGNFPPRFSGLQFPNYSSELNVNALELDDSALYLCASSLPWGRGDGYTFGSGTRLTVV.